This TCR beta chain was profiled in a study of T cells in narcolepsy. Study-level background: Enrolled donors included narcolepsy type 1 or type 2 patients and healthy controls. General observations from the study: Autoreactive clone sequences were missing from some blood memory CD4+ repertoires.

Profiled with immunoSEQ multiplex PCR; TCRdb holds only in-frame clones, not every one. Of 32,000 or so clones detected, about 83% appear once; the ten largest clones hold around 0.91%. Comment on this clone: The antigen is unknown. The junction departs from the called germline gene at one end, perhaps through a read error.

Germline V gives CDR1 SGHNT, CDR2 YYREEE (reference sequence). The length of the CDR3 is 14 residues. The specimen was CD45RA- memory CD4+ T cells from PBMCs. The clonotype comes from a human donor with narcolepsy. J is TRBJ1-1 and V is TRBV5-4; the D is unclear. The CDR3 region is CASSSGREQVEAVF. CDR3 sequence (DNA): TGTGCCAGCAGCTCCGGACGTGAGCAAGTTGAAGCTGTCTTT.